One T cell receptor beta chain is described in this entry. This sample was included in a study of CD8+ T cells in alopecia areata. Study overall: Oral tofacitinib, 5 to 10 mg twice daily, was given in an open-label trial. People stayed on tofacitinib for 6 to 18 months, then stopped the drug for 6 months.

The CDR3 consists of 14 residues. Germline V CDR1 and CDR2: SEHNR, FQNEAQ (reference sequence). Between the trimmed V and J ends, which lost 5 bases and 4 bases, there was a span of 13 bases. RNA, once extracted, was reverse transcribed into cDNA for use as the sequencing template. Method: immunoSEQ multiplex PCR; TCRdb's copy keeps in-frame clones and lacks some. The table records under 300,000 clones, under 70% of them present only once. This specimen consisted of CD4+ T cells sorted from blood, obtained at week 0. The sequence derives from a human donor with alopecia areata. The rearrangement uses TRBV7-9 and TRBJ2-3; weak D call: TRBD2 (5 bases). The CDR3 sequence is CASSRERGADTQYF. CDR3 nucleotides: TGTGCCAGCAGCCGGGAACGGGGTGCAGATACGCAGTATTTT.